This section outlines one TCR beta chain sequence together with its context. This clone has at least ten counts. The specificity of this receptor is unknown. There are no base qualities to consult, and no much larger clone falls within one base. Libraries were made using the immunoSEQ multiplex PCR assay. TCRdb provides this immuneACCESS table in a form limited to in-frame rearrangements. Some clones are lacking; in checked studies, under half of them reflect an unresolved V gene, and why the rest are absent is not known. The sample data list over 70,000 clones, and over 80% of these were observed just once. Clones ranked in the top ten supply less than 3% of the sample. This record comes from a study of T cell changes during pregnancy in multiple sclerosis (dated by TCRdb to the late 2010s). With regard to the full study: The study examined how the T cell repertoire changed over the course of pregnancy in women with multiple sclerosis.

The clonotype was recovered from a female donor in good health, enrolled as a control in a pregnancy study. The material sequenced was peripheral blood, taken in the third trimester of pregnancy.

The DNA reads TGTGCCAGCTCACTTACTCCAGGACAGGGTCCCTCCTACGAGCAGTACTTC. Translated, it gives CASSLTPGQGPSYEQYF. The rearranged chain carries TRBV18 and TRBJ2-7, with TRBD1 identical over 8 junction bases. V and J are trimmed by 4 bases and 0 bases, and the gene matches miss 11 bases of the junction. The germline V gene sets CDR1 to KGHSH and CDR2 to LQKENI. The CDR3 starts with the cysteine, ends with the phenylalanine, and has 17 residues. The sequence is cut down to CDR3 DNA, 51 bases in frame from base 1. The full variable domain, with segments outside the CDR3 supplied by the reference TRBV18 and TRBJ2-7 proteins, appears as NAGVMQNPRHLVRRRGQEARLRCSPMKGHSHVYWYRQLPEEGLKFMVYLQKENIIDESGMPKERFSAEFPKEGPSILRIQQVVRGDSAAYFCASSLTPGQGPSYEQYFGPGTRLTVT.